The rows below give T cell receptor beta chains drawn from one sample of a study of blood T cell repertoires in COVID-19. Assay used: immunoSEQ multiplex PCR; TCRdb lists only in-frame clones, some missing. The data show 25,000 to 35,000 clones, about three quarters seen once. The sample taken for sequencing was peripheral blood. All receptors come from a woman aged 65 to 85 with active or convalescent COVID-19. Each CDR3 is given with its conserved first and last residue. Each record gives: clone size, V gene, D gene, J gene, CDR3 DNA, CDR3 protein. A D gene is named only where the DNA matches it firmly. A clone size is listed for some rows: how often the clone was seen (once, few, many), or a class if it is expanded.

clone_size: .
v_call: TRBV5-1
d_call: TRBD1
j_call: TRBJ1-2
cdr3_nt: TGCGCCAGCAGCGACCGGACAGGGGGCGTTGGCTACACCTTC
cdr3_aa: CASSDRTGGVGYTF

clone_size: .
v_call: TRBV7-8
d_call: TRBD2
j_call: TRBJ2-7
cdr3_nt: TGTGCCAGCAGCCCAAGGGCTAGCGGGACCTACGAGCAGTACTTC
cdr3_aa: CASSPRASGTYEQYF

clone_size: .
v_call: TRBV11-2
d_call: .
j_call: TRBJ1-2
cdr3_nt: TGTGCCAGCAGCTTATATCAGCGGGATGGCTACACCTTC
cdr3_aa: CASSLYQRDGYTF

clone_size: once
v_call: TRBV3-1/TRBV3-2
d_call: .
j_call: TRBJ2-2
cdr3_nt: TGTGCCAGCAGCCAAGCCGGGACTGCCGGGGAGCTGTTTTTT
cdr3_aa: CASSQAGTAGELFF

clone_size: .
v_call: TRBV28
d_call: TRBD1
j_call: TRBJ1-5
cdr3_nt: TGTGCCAGCAGACTCTCTCCGGGACAGGGAGAGGGGCTTAGACAGCCCCAGCATTTT
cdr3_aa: CASRLSPGQGEGLRQPQHF

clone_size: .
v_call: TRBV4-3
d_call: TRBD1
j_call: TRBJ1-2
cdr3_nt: TGCGCCAGCAGCCAAGATTGGGACAGGGCATCCGGCTACACCTTC
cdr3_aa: CASSQDWDRASGYTF

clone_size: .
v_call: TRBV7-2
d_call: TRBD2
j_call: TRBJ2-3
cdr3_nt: TGTGCCAGCAGCTTAAGTACTAGCGGAGAAACCACAGATACGCAGTATTTT
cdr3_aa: CASSLSTSGETTDTQYF

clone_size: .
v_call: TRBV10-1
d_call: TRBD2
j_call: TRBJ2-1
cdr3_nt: TGCGCCAGTTCGGGACTAGGTCGGAATGAGCAGTTCTTC
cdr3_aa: CASSGLGRNEQFF

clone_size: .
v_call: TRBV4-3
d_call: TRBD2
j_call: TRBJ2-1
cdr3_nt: TGCGCCAGCAGCCGCGGGAGGGCCGGGGAGCAGTTCTTC
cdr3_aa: CASSRGRAGEQFF

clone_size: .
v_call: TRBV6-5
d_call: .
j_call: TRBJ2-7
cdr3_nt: TGTGCCAGCAGTTACGGCGCGGGGCACGAGCAGTACTTC
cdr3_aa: CASSYGAGHEQYF

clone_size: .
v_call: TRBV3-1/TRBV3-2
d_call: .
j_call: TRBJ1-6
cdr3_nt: TGTGCCAGCAGCCCCCTAGCTACGAGCTCCTATAATTCACCCCTCCACTTT
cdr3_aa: CASSPLATSSYNSPLHF

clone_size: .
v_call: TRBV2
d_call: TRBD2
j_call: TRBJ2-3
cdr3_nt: TGTGCCAGCCATGCCCCGGGACTAGAAGGCTCGACGCAGTATTTT
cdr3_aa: CASHAPGLEGSTQYF

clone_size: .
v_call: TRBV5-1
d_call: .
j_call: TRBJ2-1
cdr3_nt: TGCGCCAGCAGCTCACTGACTGACAATGAGCAGTTCTTC
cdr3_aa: CASSSLTDNEQFF

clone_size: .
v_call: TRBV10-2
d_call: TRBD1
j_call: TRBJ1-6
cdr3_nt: TGCGCCACCCGGTCGGGACAGAATAATTCACCCCTCCACTTT
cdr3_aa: CATRSGQNNSPLHF

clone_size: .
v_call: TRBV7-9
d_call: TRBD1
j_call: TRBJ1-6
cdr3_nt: TGTGCCAGCAGCTACGGGACAGGGGCTTCACCCCTCCACTTT
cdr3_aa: CASSYGTGASPLHF

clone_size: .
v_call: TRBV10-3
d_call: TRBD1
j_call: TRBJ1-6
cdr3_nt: TGTGCCATCAGTGACCCAGGGGGCTCTTCACCCCTCCACTTT
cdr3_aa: CAISDPGGSSPLHF

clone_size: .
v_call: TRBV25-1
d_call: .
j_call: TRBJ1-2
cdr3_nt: TGTGCCAGCAGTGCGGTGGGGACACTATCGGGCTACACCTTC
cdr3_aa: CASSAVGTLSGYTF

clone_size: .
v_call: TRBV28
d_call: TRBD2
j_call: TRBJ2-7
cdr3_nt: TGTGCCAGCAGACTAGCGGGAGTTCACGAGCAGTACTTC
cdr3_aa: CASRLAGVHEQYF

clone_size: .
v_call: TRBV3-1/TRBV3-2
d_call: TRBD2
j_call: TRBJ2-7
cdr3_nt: TGTGCCAGCAGTCCCAGAGCGGGGGGGATTGTCCCCCAGTACTTC
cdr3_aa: CASSPRAGGIVPQYF

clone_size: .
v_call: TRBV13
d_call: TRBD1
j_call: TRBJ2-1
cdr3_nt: TGTGCCAGCAGCCCGAAATTCTCGACAGGGGGGACCTACAATGAGCAGTTCTTC
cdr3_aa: CASSPKFSTGGTYNEQFF

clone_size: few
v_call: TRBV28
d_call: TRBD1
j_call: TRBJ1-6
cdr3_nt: TGTGCCAGCACCCCGACAGGGGGGATTGGTTCACCCCTCCACTTT
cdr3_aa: CASTPTGGIGSPLHF

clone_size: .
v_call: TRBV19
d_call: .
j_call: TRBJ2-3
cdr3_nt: TGTGCCAGTAGTATTGAGACAGCCACAGATACGCAGTATTTT
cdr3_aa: CASSIETATDTQYF

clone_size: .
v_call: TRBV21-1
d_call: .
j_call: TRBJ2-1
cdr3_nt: TGTGCCAGCAGCAAAAACTATGAGCAGTTCTTC
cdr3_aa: CASSKNYEQFF